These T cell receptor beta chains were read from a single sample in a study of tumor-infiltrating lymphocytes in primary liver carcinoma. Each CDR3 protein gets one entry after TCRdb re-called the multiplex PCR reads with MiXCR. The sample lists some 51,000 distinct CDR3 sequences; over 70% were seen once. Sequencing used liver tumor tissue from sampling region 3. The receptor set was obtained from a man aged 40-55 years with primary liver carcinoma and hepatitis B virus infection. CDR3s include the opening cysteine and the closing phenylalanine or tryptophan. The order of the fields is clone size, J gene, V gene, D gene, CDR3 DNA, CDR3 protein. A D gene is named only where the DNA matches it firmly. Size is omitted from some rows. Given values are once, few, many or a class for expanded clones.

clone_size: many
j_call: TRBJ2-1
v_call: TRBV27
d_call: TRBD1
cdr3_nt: TGTGCCAGCACCACTCGGACAGGGGACCTGTTCTTC
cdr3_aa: CASTTRTGDLFF

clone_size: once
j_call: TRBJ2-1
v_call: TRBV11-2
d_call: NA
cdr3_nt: TGTGCCAGCAGCCTCTCCTACCGGGGTCCCGTGAAACAGGTTTGCCCCTACGATGAGCAGTTCTTC
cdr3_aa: CASSLSYRGPVKQVCPYDEQFF

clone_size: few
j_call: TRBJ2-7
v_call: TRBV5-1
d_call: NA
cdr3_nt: TGCGCCAGCAGCTTGATTGGCGGGCAGGCCTACGAGCAGTACTTC
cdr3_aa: CASSLIGGQAYEQYF

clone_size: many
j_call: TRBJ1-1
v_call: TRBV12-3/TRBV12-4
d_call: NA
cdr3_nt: TGTGCCAGCAGTTTACGCCAGGGAGAGGTGGTAGCTTTCTTT
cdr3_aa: CASSLRQGEVVAFF

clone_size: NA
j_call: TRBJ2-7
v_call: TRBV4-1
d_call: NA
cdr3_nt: TGTGCCAGCAGCCAAGGGGAGCTTGGTTACGAGCAGTACTTC
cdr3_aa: CASSQGELGYEQYF

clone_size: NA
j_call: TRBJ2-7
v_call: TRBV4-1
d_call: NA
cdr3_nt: TGCGCCAGCAGCCAAGTCGGAGTTAACGGGCAGTACTTC
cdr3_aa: CASSQVGVNGQYF

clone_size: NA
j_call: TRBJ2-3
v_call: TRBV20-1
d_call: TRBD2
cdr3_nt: TGCAGTGCTATGGGGCTAGCGGTGACAGATACGCAGTATTTT
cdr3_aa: CSAMGLAVTDTQYF

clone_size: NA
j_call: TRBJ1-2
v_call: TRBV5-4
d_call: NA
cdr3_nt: TGTACCAGCAGCGCGGACCGCCACCATGGCTACACCTTC
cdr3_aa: CTSSADRHHGYTF

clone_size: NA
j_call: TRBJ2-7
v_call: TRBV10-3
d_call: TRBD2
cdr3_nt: TGTGCCATCAGTGAGCCGGGACTAGCGGGGACCGAGTACGGGCAGTACTTC
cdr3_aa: CAISEPGLAGTEYGQYF

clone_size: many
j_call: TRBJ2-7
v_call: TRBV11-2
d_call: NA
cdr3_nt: TGTGCCAGCAGCTCTAACAGGAACTCCTACGAGCAGTACTTC
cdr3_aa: CASSSNRNSYEQYF

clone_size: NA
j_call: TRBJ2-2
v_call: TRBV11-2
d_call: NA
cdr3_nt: TGTGCCAGCAGCTTAGACCGGACGTACCCAAGGACCGGGGAGCTGTTTTTT
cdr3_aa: CASSLDRTYPRTGELFF

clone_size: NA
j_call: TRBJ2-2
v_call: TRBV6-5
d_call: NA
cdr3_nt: TGTGCCAGCAGTTACTTACGGGACACCGGGGAGCTGTTTTTT
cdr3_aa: CASSYLRDTGELFF

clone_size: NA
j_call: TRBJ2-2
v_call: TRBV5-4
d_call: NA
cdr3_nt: TGTGCCAGCAGCTTGGACGGCGGGATGAACCCCGGGGAACTGTTTTTT
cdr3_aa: CASSLDGGMNPGELFF

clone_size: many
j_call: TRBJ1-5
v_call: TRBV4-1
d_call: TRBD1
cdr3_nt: TGCGCCAGCAGCCAGGCACTTCTACAGGGGGCTAGGCAGCCCCAGCATTTT
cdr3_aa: CASSQALLQGARQPQHF

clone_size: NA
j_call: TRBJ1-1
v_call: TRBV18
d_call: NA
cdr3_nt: TGTGCCAGCTCACCACTCATACGATCGGACACTGAAGCTTTCTTT
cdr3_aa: CASSPLIRSDTEAFF

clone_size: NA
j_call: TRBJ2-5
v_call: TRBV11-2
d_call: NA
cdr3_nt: TGTGCCAGTGGCTTAGTCAGTAGGGGCAGTCGGCAAGAGACCCAGTACTTC
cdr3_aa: CASGLVSRGSRQETQYF

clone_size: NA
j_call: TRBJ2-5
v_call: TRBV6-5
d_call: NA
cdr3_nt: TGTGCCAGCAGTTATGTGGGGAAGAAAGAGACACAGTACTTC
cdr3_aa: CASSYVGKKETQYF

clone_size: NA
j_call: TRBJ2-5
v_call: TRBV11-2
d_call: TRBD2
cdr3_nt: TGTGCCAGCAGCTTAGGACCACCGGGACTAGCGGGATGTGAGACCCAATACTTC
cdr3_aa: CASSLGPPGLAGCETQYF

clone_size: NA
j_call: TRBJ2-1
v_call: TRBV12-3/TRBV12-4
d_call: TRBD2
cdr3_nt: TGTGCCAGCACTTTCGGGGGGACCTCCCACAATGAGCAGTTCTTC
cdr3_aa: CASTFGGTSHNEQFF

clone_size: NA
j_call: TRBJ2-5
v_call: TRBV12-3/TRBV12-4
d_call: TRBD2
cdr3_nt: TGTGCCAGCAGCTTTCGACTAGCGCGAATACCGGGGGAGACCCAGTACTTC
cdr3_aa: CASSFRLARIPGETQYF

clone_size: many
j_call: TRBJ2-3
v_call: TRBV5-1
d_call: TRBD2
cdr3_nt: TGCGCCAGCAGCTTGAATCCTAGCGGGAGTGGAGATACGCAGTATTTT
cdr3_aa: CASSLNPSGSGDTQYF

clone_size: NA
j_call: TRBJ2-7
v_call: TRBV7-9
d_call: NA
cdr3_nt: TGTGCCAGCAGCAGAGCAGCGGGTGGGTCCTACGAGCAGTACTTC
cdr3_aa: CASSRAAGGSYEQYF

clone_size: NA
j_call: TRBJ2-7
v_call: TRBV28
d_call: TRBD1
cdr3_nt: TGTGCCAGCAGTGGCCTTGGGGGGACAGGGGTCGACGAGCAGTACTTC
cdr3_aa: CASSGLGGTGVDEQYF

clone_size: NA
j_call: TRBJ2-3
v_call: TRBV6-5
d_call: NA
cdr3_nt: TGTGCCAGCACAAAGCCAGATACGCAGTATTTT
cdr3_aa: CASTKPDTQYF

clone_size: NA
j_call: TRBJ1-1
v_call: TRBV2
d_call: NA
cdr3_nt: TGTGCCAGCAAAGCGGGCAACACTGAAGCTTTCTTT
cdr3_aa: CASKAGNTEAFF

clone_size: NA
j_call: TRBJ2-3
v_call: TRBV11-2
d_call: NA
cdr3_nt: TGTGCCAGCAGTAGAAGAGGTACAGGGAACACAGAAACGCAGTATTTT
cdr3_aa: CASSRRGTGNTETQYF

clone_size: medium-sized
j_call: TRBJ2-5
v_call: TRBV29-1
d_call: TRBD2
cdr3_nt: TGCAGCGCTTTTAGCGGGAACCAAGAGACCCAGTACTTC
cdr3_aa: CSAFSGNQETQYF

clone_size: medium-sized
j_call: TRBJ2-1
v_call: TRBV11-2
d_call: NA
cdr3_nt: TGTGCCAGCAGCTTAGATCGCACTAGTGGGTTCTTC
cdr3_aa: CASSLDRTSGFF

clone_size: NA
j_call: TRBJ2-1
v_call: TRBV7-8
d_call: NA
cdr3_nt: TGTGCCAGCAGCTCCCTAGCTCCGAGCTCCTTCAATGAGCAGTTCTTC
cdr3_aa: CASSSLAPSSFNEQFF

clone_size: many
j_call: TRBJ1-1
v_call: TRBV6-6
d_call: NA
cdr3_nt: TGTGCCAGCGGGGGACACATGAACACTGAAGCTTTCTTT
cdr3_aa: CASGGHMNTEAFF

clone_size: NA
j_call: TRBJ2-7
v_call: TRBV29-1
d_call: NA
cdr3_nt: TGCAGCGTTGAGGCGGCCAACGAGAAGTACTTC
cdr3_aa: CSVEAANEKYF

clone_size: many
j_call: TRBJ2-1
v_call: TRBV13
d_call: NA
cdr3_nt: TGTGCCAGCAGCTTCAACAATGAGCAGTTCTTC
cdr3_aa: CASSFNNEQFF

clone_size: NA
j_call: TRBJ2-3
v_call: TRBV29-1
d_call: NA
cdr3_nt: TGCAGCGTTGGCGAGACGGGCCGGGATACGCAGTATTTT
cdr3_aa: CSVGETGRDTQYF

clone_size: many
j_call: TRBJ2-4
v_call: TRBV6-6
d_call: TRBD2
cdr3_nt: TGTGCCACGTTGTGGGGGGGACTAGCGGGAGAAGAGGACATTCAGTACTTC
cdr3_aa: CATLWGGLAGEEDIQYF

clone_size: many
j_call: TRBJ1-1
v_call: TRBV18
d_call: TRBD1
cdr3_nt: TGTGCCAGCTCACCAAGACAGGGCGTGAACACTGAAGCTTTCTTT
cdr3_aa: CASSPRQGVNTEAFF

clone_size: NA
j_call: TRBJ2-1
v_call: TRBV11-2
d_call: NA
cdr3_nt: TGTACCTGCAGCCCGGGGATCACATACAATGAGCAGTTCTTC
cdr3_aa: CTCSPGITYNEQFF

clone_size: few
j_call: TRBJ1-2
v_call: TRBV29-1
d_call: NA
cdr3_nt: TGCAGCGTTGAAGCACCAGGAGTTGGTGACTACAGCTTC
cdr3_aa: CSVEAPGVGDYSF

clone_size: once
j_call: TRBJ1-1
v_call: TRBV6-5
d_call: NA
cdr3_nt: TGTGCCAGAAGTTACGGACACCCTGCGACTGAAGCTTTCTTT
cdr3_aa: CARSYGHPATEAFF

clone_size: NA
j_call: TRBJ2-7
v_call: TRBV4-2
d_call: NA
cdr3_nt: TGTGCCAGCAGCCAAGATACCATCTACGAGCGGTACTTC
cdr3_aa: CASSQDTIYERYF

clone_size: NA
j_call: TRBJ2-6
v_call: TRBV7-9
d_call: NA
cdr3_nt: TGTGCCAGCACCGGGGAAGACTCTGGGACCAACGTCATGACTTTC
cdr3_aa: CASTGEDSGTNVMTF

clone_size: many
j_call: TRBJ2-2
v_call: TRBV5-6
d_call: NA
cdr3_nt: TGTGCCAGCAGCCGTGGGCGGGCCGGGGAGCTGTTTTTT
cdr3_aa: CASSRGRAGELFF

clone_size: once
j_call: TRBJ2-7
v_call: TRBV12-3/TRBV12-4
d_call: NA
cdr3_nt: TGTGCCAGCAACCAACAGGGTTACGAGCAGTACTTC
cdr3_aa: CASNQQGYEQYF

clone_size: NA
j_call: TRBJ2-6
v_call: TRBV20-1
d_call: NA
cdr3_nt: TGCAGTGCTATCCATATGACTGGGGCCAACGTCCTGACTTTC
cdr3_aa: CSAIHMTGANVLTF

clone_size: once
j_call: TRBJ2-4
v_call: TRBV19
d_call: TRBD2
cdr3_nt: TGTGCCAGTAGTATAGAACCCCTAGCGGGGCGTCAGTACTTC
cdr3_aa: CASSIEPLAGRQYF

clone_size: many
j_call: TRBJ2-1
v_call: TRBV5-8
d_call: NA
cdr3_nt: TGTGCCAGCAGCTTGGGGGAGCGCGAGCAGTTCTTC
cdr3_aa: CASSLGEREQFF

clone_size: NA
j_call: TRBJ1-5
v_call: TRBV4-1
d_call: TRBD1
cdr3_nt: TGCGCTAGCAGCCAAAACACGGACAGGGTCGGCCAGCCCCAGCAATTT
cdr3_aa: CASSQNTDRVGQPQQF